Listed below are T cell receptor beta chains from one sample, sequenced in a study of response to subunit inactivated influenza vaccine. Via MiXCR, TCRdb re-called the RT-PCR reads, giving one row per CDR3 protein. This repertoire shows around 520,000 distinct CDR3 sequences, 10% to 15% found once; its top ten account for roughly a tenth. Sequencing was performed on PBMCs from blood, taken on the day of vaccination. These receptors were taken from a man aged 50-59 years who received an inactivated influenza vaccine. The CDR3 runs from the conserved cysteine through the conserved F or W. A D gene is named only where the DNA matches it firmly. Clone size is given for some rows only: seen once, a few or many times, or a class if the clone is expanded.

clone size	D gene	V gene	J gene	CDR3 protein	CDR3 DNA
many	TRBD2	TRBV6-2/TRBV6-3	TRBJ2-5	CASSFGLAGSETQYF	TGTGCCAGCAGTTTCGGACTAGCGGGCTCAGAGACCCAGTACTTC
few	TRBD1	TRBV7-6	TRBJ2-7	CASSSTGKSYEQYF	TGTGCCAGCAGCTCGACAGGGAAATCCTACGAGCAGTACTTC
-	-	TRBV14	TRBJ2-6	CASSHSDRFSSGANVLTF	TGTGCCAGCAGCCACTCGGACAGATTTTCCTCTGGGGCCAACGTCCTGACTTTC
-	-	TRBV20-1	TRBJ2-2	CSASQLRDIGELFF	TGCAGTGCTAGTCAACTCCGGGACATCGGGGAGCTGTTTTTT
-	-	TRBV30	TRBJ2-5	CAWAIGSMETQYF	TGTGCCTGGGCTATCGGCTCGATGGAGACCCAGTACTTC
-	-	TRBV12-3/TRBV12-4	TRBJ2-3	CASSLNRFTDTQYF	TGTGCCAGCAGTTTGAACAGGTTCACAGATACGCAGTATTTT
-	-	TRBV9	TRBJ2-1	CASSLRNGPGEQFF	TGTGCCAGCAGCTTGCGAAATGGACCAGGTGAGCAGTTCTTC
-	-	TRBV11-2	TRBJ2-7	CASSSAQGPYEQYF	TGTGCCAGCAGCTCCGCCCAGGGGCCCTACGAGCAGTACTTC
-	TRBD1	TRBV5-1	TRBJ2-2	CASSQGQAGTGELFF	TGCGCCAGCAGCCAAGGACAGGCGGGCACCGGGGAGCTGTTTTTT
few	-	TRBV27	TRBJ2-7	CASSPTTFGEQYF	TGTGCCAGCAGTCCCACGACGTTCGGAGAGCAGTACTTC
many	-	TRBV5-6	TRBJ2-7	CASSLQGIPYEQYF	TGTGCCAGCAGCTTGCAAGGGATTCCCTACGAGCAGTACTTC
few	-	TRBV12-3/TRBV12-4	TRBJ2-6	CASSTSGANVLTF	TGTGCCAGCAGTACCTCTGGGGCCAACGTCCTGACTTTC
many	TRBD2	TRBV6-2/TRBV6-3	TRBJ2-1	CASSYRRIAGGHNEQFF	TGTGCCAGCAGTTACCGACGTATAGCGGGGGGGCACAATGAGCAGTTCTTC
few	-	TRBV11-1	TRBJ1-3	CASSLSDFYTSSGNTIYF	TGTGCCAGCAGCTTATCCGACTTCTACACCAGCTCTGGAAACACCATATATTTT